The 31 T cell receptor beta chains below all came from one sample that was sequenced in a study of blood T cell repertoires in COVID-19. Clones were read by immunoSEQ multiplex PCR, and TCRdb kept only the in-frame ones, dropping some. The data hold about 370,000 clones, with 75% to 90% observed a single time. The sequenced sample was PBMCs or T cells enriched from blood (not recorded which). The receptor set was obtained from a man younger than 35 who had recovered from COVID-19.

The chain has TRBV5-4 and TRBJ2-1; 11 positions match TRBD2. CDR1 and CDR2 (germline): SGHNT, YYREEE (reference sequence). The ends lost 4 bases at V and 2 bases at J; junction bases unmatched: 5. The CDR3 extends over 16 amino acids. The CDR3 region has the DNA TGTGCCAGCAGCGTTAGCGGGGGGGCGACCTACAATGAGCAGTTCTTC. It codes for CASSVSGGATYNEQFF.

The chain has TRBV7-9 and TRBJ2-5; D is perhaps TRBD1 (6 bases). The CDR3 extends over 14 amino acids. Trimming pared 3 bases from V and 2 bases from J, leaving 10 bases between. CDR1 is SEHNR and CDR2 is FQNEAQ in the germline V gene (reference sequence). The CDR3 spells CASSFVDSQETQYF. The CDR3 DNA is TGTGCCAGCAGCTTCGTGGACAGTCAAGAGACCCAGTACTTC.

The CDR3 here is CSVITGQGLGEQYF. CDR3 in DNA: TGCAGCGTTATAACGGGACAGGGCCTCGGTGAGCAGTACTTC. The chain is built from TRBV29-1 and TRBJ2-7; 9 nucleotides match TRBD1. The germline V gene has CDR1 SQVTM and CDR2 ANQGSEA. This CDR3 is 14 amino acids long. V lost 5 bases and J lost 7; bases outside the gene matches: 12.

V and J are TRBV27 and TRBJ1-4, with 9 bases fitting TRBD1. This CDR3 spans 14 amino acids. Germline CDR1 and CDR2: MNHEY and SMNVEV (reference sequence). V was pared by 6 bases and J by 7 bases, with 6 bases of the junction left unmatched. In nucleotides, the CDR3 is TGTGCCAGCAGGAAACAGGGGGCGGGTGAAAAACTGTTTTTT. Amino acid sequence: CASRKQGAGEKLFF.

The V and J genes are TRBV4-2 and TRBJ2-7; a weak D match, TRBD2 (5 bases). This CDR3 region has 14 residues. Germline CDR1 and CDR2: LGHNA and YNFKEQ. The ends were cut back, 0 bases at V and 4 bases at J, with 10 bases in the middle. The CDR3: CASSQDHGKYEQYF. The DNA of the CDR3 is TGTGCCAGCAGCCAAGATCACGGGAAGTACGAGCAGTACTTC.

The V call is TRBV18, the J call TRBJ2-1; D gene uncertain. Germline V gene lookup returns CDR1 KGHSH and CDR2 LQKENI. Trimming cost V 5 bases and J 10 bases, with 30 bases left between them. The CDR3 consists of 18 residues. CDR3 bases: TGTGCCAGCTCATCTAATCCCTACACCCAGGTTCCCTCAACCGAGCAGTTCTTC. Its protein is CASSSNPYTQVPSTEQFF.

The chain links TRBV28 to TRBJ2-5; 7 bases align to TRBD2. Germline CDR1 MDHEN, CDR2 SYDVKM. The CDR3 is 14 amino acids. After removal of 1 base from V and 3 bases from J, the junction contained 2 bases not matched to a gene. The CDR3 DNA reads TGTGCCAGCAGTTTATCGGGGGGAAAAGAGACCCAGTACTTC. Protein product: CASSLSGGKETQYF. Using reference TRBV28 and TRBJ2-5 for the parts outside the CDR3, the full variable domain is DVKVTQSSRYLVKRTGEKVFLECVQDMDHENMFWYRQDPGLGLRLIYFSYDVKMKEKGDIPEGYSVSREKKERFSLILESASTNQTSMYLCASSLSGGKETQYFGPGTRLLVL.

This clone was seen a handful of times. This CDR3 is CASSSGGAGTGELFF. The CDR3 bases are TGTGCCAGCAGCTCAGGGGGCGCGGGGACCGGGGAGCTGTTTTTT. This rearrangement joins TRBV11-2 to TRBJ2-2; 8 bases align to TRBD1. The CDR3 has 15 amino acids. The germline gives CDR1 SGHAT, CDR2 FQNNGV. The ends lost 4 bases at V and 5 bases at J; junction bases unmatched: 6.

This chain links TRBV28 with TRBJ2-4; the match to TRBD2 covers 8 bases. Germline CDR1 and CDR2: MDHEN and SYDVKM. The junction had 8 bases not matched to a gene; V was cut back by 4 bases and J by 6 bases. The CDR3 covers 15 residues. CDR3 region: CASSSSGSYGNIQYF. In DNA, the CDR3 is TGTGCCAGCAGTTCAAGCGGGAGTTATGGAAACATTCAGTACTTC.

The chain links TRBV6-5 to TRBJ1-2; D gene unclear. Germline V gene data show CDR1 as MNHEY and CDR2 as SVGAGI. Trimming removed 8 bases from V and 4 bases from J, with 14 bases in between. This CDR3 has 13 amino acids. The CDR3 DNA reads TGTGCCAGCCGGCGGGTGGAGACCTATGGCTACACCTTC. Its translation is CASRRVETYGYTF.

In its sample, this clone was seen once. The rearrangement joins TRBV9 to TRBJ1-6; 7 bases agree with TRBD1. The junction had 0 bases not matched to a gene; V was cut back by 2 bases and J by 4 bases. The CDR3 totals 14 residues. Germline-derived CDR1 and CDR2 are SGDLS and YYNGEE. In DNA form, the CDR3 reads TGTGCCAGCAGCGTGGGACAGTATAATTCACCCCTCCACTTT. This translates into CASSVGQYNSPLHF. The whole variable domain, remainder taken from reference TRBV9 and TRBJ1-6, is DSGVTQTPKHLITATGQRVTLRCSPRSGDLSVYWYQQSLDQGLQFLIQYYNGEERAKGNILERFSAQQFPDLHSELNLSSLELGDSALYFCASSVGQYNSPLHFGNGTRLTVT.

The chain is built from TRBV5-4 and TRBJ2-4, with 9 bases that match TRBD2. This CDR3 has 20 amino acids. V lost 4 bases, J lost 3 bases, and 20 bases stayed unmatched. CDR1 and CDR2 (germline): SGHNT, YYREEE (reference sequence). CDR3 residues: CASSAARAGGSNGVKNIQYF. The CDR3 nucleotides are TGTGCCAGCAGCGCTGCTCGAGCGGGAGGTTCAAATGGTGTCAAAAACATTCAGTACTTC.

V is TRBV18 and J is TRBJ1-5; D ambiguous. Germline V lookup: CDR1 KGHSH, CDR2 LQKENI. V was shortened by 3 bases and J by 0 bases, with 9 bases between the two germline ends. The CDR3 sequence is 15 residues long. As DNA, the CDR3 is TGTGCCAGCTCACCTAACGCGAATAGCAATCAGCCCCAGCATTTT. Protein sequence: CASSPNANSNQPQHF.

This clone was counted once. The CDR3 DNA is TGTGCCAGCAGCTTAGATCCGGGGGCAGATACGCAGTATTTT. This sequence encodes CASSLDPGADTQYF. The rearrangement links TRBV7-9 to TRBJ2-3; tentative D call: TRBD2 (6 bases). V was pared by 1 base and J by 4 bases, with 9 bases between. Germline V CDR1 and CDR2: SEHNR, FQNEAQ (reference sequence). The CDR3 has 14 residues.

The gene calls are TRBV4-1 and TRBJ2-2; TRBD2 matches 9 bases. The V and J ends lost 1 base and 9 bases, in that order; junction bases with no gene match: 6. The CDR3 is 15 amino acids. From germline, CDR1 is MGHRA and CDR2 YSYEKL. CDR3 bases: TGCGCCAGCAGCCAAGGTCTCGCGGGGGGGCGGGAGCTGTTTTTT. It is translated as CASSQGLAGGRELFF.

For the CDR3, the DNA is TGTGCCAGCAGTTTACCACAGGGGGTTGAAAACTATGGCTACACCTTC. This sequence encodes CASSLPQGVENYGYTF. This chain links TRBV6-2 or TRBV6-3 with TRBJ1-2, with TRBD1 identical over 8 bases. This CDR3 contains 16 residues. CDR1 and CDR2 (germline): MNHEY, SVGEGT. V trimming: 4 bases; J trimming: 2 bases; junction bases outside the gene matches: 9.

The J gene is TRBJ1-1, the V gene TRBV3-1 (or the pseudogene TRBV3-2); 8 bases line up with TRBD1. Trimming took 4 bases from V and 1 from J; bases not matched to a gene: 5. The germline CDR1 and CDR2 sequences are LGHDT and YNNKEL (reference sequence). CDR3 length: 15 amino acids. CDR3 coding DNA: TGTGCCAGCAGCCCGTCAGACAGGGGGAACACTGAAGCTTTCTTT. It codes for CASSPSDRGNTEAFF.

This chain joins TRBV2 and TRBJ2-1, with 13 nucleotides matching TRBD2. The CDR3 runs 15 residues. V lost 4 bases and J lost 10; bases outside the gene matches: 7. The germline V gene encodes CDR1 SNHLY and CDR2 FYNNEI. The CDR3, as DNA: TGTGCCAGCAGTGCTGGACTAGCGGGAGTCCCCGAGCAGTTCTTC. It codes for CASSAGLAGVPEQFF.

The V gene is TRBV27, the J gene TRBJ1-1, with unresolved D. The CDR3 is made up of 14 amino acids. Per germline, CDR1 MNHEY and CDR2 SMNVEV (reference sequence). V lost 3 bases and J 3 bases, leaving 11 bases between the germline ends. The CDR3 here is CASSFLPLDTEAFF. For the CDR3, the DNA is TGTGCCAGCAGTTTCCTACCTTTGGACACTGAAGCTTTCTTT.

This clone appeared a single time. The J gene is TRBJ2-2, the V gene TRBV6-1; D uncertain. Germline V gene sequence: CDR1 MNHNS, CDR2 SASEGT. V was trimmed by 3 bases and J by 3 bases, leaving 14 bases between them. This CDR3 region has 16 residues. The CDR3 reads CASSEALHPYTGELFF. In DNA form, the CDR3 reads TGTGCCAGCAGTGAGGCCCTGCATCCATACACCGGGGAGCTGTTTTTT.

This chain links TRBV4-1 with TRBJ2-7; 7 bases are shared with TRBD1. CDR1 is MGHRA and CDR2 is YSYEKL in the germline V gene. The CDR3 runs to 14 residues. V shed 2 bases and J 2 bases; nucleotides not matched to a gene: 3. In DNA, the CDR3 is TGCGCCAGCAGCCAAAACAGGGGACCCTACGAGCAGTACTTC. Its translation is CASSQNRGPYEQYF.

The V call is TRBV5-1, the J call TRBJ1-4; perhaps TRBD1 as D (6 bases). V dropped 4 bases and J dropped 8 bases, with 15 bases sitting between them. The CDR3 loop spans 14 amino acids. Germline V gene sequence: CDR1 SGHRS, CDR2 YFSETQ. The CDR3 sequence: CASSAQGGLEKLFF. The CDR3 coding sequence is TGCGCCAGCAGCGCCCAAGGGGGTCTGGAAAAACTGTTTTTT. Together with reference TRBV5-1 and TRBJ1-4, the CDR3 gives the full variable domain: KAGVTQTPRYLIKTRGQQVTLSCSPISGHRSVSWYQQTPGQGLQFLFEYFSETQRNKGNFPGRFSGRQFSNSRSEMNVSTLELGDSALYLCASSAQGGLEKLFFGSGTQLSVL.

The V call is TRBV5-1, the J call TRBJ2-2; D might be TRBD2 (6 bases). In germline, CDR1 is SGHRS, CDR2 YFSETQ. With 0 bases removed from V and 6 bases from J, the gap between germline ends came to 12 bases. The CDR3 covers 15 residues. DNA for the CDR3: TGCGCCAGCAGCTTGGAATTAACGGGGGCCGGGGAGCTGTTTTTT. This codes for CASSLELTGAGELFF.

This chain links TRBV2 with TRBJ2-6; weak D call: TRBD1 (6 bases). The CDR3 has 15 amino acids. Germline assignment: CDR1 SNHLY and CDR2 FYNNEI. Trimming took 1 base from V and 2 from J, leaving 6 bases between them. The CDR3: CASSEGGPGANVLTF. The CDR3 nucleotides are TGTGCCAGCAGTGAAGGGGGGCCTGGGGCCAACGTCCTGACTTTC.

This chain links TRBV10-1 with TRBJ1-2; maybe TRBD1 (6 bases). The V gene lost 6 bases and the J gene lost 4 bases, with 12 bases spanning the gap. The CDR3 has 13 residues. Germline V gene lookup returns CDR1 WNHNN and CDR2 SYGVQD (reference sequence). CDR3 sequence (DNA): TGCGCCAGCAGCTCCGGGACAAGCTATGGCTACACCTTC. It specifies CASSSGTSYGYTF.

CDR3 residues: CASSVAADTDTQYF. For the CDR3, the DNA is TGTGCCAGCAGCGTAGCAGCGGACACAGATACGCAGTATTTT. The chain employs TRBV9 and TRBJ2-3; D possibly corresponds to TRBD2 (5 bases). Per the germline V gene, CDR1 is SGDLS and CDR2 is YYNGEE. The CDR3 spans 14 residues. Trimming cost V 0 bases and J 2 bases, with 7 bases left between them.

As DNA, the CDR3 is TGTGCCAGCAGCCTCGACAGGGTGAGGGGCTACACCTTC. Its translation: CASSLDRVRGYTF. The chain recombines TRBV5-6 with TRBJ1-2; 7 bases agree with TRBD1. This CDR3 has 13 amino acids. Germline V gives CDR1 SGHDT, CDR2 YYEEEE. The J segment lost 8 bases and the V segment lost 4 bases, leaving 8 bases of the junction unmatched.

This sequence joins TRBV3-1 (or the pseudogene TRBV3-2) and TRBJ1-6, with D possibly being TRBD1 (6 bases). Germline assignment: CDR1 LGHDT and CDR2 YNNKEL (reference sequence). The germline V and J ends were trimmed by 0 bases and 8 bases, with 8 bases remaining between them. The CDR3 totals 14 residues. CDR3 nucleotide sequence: TGTGCCAGCAGCCAAGACAGGGGCTATTCACCCCTCCACTTT. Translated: CASSQDRGYSPLHF.

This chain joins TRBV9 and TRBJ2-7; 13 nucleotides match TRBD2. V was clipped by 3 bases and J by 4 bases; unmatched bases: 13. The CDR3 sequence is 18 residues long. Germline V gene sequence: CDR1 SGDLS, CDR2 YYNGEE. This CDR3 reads CASSAGSEGLAGLYEQYF. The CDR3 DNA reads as TGTGCCAGCAGCGCAGGAAGCGAGGGACTAGCGGGATTATACGAGCAGTACTTC.

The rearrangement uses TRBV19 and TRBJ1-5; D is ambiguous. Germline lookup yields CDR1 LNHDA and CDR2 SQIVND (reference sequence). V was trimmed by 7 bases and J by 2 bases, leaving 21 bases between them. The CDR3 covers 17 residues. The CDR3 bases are TGTGCCAGTAAAGGCACAGATCTTATTCGAGGCAATCAGCCCCAGCATTTT. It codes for CASKGTDLIRGNQPQHF.

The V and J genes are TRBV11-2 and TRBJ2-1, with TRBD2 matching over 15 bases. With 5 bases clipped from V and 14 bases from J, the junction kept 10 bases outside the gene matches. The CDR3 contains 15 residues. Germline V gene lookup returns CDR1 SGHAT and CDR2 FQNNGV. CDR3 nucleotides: TGTGCCAGCAGCCATCCCAGGACTAGCGGGGGGGCCGAGTTCTTC. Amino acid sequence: CASSHPRTSGGAEFF.